What follows are 23 T cell receptor beta chains derived from one specimen sequenced in a study of cytomegalovirus exposure and HLA in healthy donors. Here immunoSEQ multiplex PCR was the method, and the copy in TCRdb shows in-frame clones only, minus some. The table includes hundreds of thousands of clones, around 78% detected once. Sequenced input: PBMCs. The receptors derive from a woman under 30 in good health and CMV-seronegative.

The chain combines TRBV2 with TRBJ1-4, with 10 bases identical to TRBD1. Per the germline V gene, CDR1 is SNHLY and CDR2 is FYNNEI. V shed 6 bases, J shed 7 bases, and the junction held 5 bases outside the gene matches. CDR3 length equals 14 residues. CDR3 residues: CASSPDRGREKLFF. CDR3 nucleotides: TGTGCCAGCAGCCCAGACAGGGGGCGTGAAAAACTGTTTTTT.

The J gene is TRBJ2-5, the V gene TRBV18; D is unclear. The ends were cut back, 5 bases at V and 2 bases at J, with 9 bases in the middle. Germline V lookup: CDR1 KGHSH, CDR2 LQKENI. This CDR3 is built from 13 residues. Here the CDR3 reads CASSMGWQETQYF. The CDR3 DNA reads as TGTGCCAGCTCAATGGGGTGGCAAGAGACCCAGTACTTC.

The V gene is TRBV2, the J gene TRBJ1-2; 8 nucleotides match TRBD1. Germline values: CDR1 SNHLY, CDR2 FYNNEI. This CDR3 has 13 residues. The V and J ends lost 7 bases and 8 bases, in that order; junction bases with no gene match: 9. CDR3 DNA: TGTGCCAGCAATGGACAGGGAGGCAAAGGCTACACCTTC. It encodes CASNGQGGKGYTF.

This clone was observed a handful of times. This chain uses TRBV4-1 with TRBJ1-2, with a possible D match to TRBD1 (5 bases). This CDR3 has 18 residues. Between the trimmed V and J ends, which lost 1 base and 2 bases, there was a span of 20 bases. Germline V gene sequence: CDR1 MGHRA, CDR2 YSYEKL. CDR3 residues: CASSQGSGGLRENYGYTF. The CDR3 bases are TGCGCCAGCAGCCAAGGCAGTGGAGGCCTCAGGGAAAACTATGGCTACACCTTC.

The genes are TRBV9 and TRBJ2-7; 8 bases are a match to TRBD2. This CDR3 spans 15 amino acids. V shed 3 bases and J 5 bases; nucleotides not matched to a gene: 10. Germline values: CDR1 SGDLS, CDR2 YYNGEE. The CDR3 loop is CASSASGGRFDEQYF. The CDR3 DNA sequence: TGTGCCAGCAGCGCTAGTGGCGGGAGGTTTGACGAGCAGTACTTC. The full variable domain, completed using reference TRBV9 and TRBJ2-7, is DSGVTQTPKHLITATGQRVTLRCSPRSGDLSVYWYQQSLDQGLQFLIQYYNGEERAKGNILERFSAQQFPDLHSELNLSSLELGDSALYFCASSASGGRFDEQYFGPGTRLTVT.

The rearrangement uses TRBV28 and TRBJ2-3, with a possible D match to TRBD1 (5 bases). In germline, CDR1 is MDHEN, CDR2 SYDVKM. V gave up 2 bases and J gave up 2 bases, with 14 bases separating them. This CDR3 spans 16 amino acids. CDR3 nucleotides: TGTGCCAGCAGTTTACAAGGACAACTTATCACAGATACGCAGTATTTT. Translated, it gives CASSLQGQLITDTQYF.

The rearrangement links TRBV9 to TRBJ2-5; TRBD1 matches 7 bases. There are 14 residues in the CDR3. Germline lookup yields CDR1 SGDLS and CDR2 YYNGEE. V lost 5 bases and J lost 1; bases outside the gene matches: 5. The CDR3 sequence: CASSPSGGQETQYF. The DNA for the CDR3 is TGTGCCAGCAGTCCCTCAGGGGGCCAAGAGACCCAGTACTTC.

The J gene is TRBJ2-1, the V gene TRBV28; 10 positions agree with TRBD1. This CDR3 is 15 amino acids long. Germline V gene sequence: CDR1 MDHEN, CDR2 SYDVKM. V shed 4 bases, J shed 4 bases, and the junction held 4 bases outside the gene matches. The DNA of the CDR3 is TGTGCCAGCAGTTCGGGACAGGGGTCTTACAATGAGCAGTTCTTC. Its translation: CASSSGQGSYNEQFF.

This chain uses TRBV5-6 with TRBJ2-5; possible D gene TRBD1, 6 bases. Trimming stripped 4 bases from V and 0 bases from J, with 10 bases between. CDR1 SGHDT and CDR2 YYEEEE come from the germline V gene. The length of the CDR3 is 14 residues. DNA for the CDR3: TGTGCCAGCAGCCTTCGACAGGACCAAGAGACCCAGTACTTC. Translated, it gives CASSLRQDQETQYF.

CDR3 residues: CASSLGTSGRRDEQFF. The CDR3 coding sequence is TGTGCCAGCAGCTTAGGGACTAGCGGGAGGAGGGATGAGCAGTTCTTC. V and J are TRBV7-3 and TRBJ2-1; TRBD2 matches at 15 bases. The CDR3 covers 16 residues. Trimming removed 2 bases from V and 8 bases from J; junction bases left unmatched: 4. In germline, CDR1 is SGHTA, CDR2 FQGTGA.

This clone has more than one count but fewer than ten. This rearrangement joins TRBV10-1 to TRBJ1-2; D is unresolved. The V and J ends lost 0 bases and 7 bases respectively, with 9 bases between them. This CDR3 is 13 amino acids long. Germline values: CDR1 WNHNN, CDR2 SYGVQD (reference sequence). The CDR3, as DNA: TGCGCCAGCAGTGAGTCGGCGGGGAGTGGCTACACCTTC. Translated, it gives CASSESAGSGYTF.

This clone came up a few times. V usage is TRBV5-6 and J usage is TRBJ1-2; no reliable D call. Germline lookup yields CDR1 SGHDT and CDR2 YYEEEE. Deletions cut 3 bases from V and 7 bases from J, with 10 bases between. The CDR3 has 12 residues. CDR3 in amino acids: CASSWGRAGYTF. The CDR3 nucleotides read TGTGCCAGCAGCTGGGGAAGAGCTGGCTACACCTTC.

The chain employs TRBV5-6 and TRBJ1-2; 9 nucleotides match TRBD1. The CDR3 is 14 residues long. Germline CDR1 is SGHDT and CDR2 is YYEEEE. Unmatched junction bases numbered 6, after V lost 4 bases and J lost 5 bases. The CDR3 DNA reads as TGTGCCAGCAGCCAGGGACAGGGCCTATATGGCTACACCTTC. Its protein is CASSQGQGLYGYTF.

V gene TRBV25-1 combines with J gene TRBJ1-6; tentatively, D is TRBD1 (5 bases). The CDR3 extends over 13 amino acids. V was shortened by 6 bases and J by 5 bases, with 8 bases between the two germline ends. Germline V gene lookup returns CDR1 MGHDK and CDR2 SYGVNS. The chain's CDR3 is CASRQVDNSPLHF. CDR3 coding DNA: TGTGCCAGCAGACAGGTAGATAATTCACCCCTCCACTTT.

This chain uses TRBV6-1 with TRBJ1-2; the D is unclear. Germline-derived CDR1 and CDR2 are MNHNS and SASEGT. The CDR3 loop spans 15 amino acids. V was cut by 6 bases and J by 8 bases, with 22 bases left in between. The CDR3 DNA is TGTGCCAGCAGACTCTCGACGGTTCCATCGGAGGGCTACACCTTC. Amino acid sequence: CASRLSTVPSEGYTF.

This chain links TRBV5-1 with TRBJ2-1, with 9 bases lining up with TRBD1. Per germline, CDR1 SGHRS and CDR2 YFSETQ. This CDR3 contains 18 residues. The V gene end was trimmed by 2 bases and the J gene end by 3 bases; junction bases not matched to a gene: 12. CDR3 amino acids: CASSLGAAGTGNYNEQFF. CDR3 DNA sequence: TGCGCCAGCAGCTTAGGGGCTGCCGGGACAGGGAACTACAATGAGCAGTTCTTC.

This chain links TRBV4-1 with TRBJ2-3; 8 bases align to TRBD2. This CDR3 spans 17 amino acids. Germline CDR1 is MGHRA and CDR2 is YSYEKL. The J segment lost 2 bases and the V segment lost 0 bases, leaving 7 bases of the junction unmatched. As DNA, the CDR3 is TGCGCCAGCAGCCAAGATGCGGGGGGCAGATCCACAGATACGCAGTATTTT. Encoded protein: CASSQDAGGRSTDTQYF.

The chain uses TRBV7-9 and TRBJ1-4; TRBD1 matches 9 bases. The CDR3 length is 16 residues. After removal of 5 bases from V and 8 bases from J, the junction contained 12 bases not matched to a gene. CDR1 is SEHNR and CDR2 is FQNEAQ in the germline V gene (reference sequence). The CDR3 loop is CASSTIPLDRGEKLFF. The CDR3 DNA sequence: TGTGCCAGCAGCACAATCCCCCTTGACAGGGGGGAAAAACTGTTTTTT.

This chain uses TRBV9 with TRBJ1-2, with TRBD1 identical over 8 bases. This CDR3 contains 14 residues. In germline, CDR1 is SGDLS, CDR2 YYNGEE. Germline trimming cut 3 bases from V and 6 bases from J; bases unmatched to any gene: 7. The CDR3 region is CASSASRGPHGYTF. In nucleotides, the CDR3 is TGTGCCAGCAGCGCTAGCAGGGGGCCGCATGGCTACACCTTC. Together with reference TRBV9 and TRBJ1-2, the CDR3 gives the full variable domain: DSGVTQTPKHLITATGQRVTLRCSPRSGDLSVYWYQQSLDQGLQFLIQYYNGEERAKGNILERFSAQQFPDLHSELNLSSLELGDSALYFCASSASRGPHGYTFGSGTRLTVV.

This clone was seen a few times. Other DNA sequences from this sample encode an identical CDR3 as well. The chain links TRBV5-1 to TRBJ1-1, with TRBD1 as a possible D gene (6 bases). Per germline, CDR1 SGHRS and CDR2 YFSETQ. Trimming removed 3 bases at V and 2 bases at J, with 11 bases between. There are 14 residues in the CDR3. CDR3 sequence (DNA): TGCGCCAGCAGCTCCACAGGGTCCAACACTGAAGCTTTCTTT. Amino acid sequence: CASSSTGSNTEAFF.

The chain has TRBV9 and TRBJ2-1, with 8 bases fitting TRBD2. CDR1 and CDR2 (germline): SGDLS, YYNGEE. The CDR3 is 15 residues long. The V and J ends lost 0 bases and 6 bases, in that order; junction bases with no gene match: 5. The CDR3 reads CASSVEGTRGNEQFF. The CDR3 DNA follows: TGTGCCAGCAGCGTAGAAGGGACTAGGGGCAATGAGCAGTTCTTC. The variable domain in full, completed from reference TRBV9 and TRBJ2-1, reads DSGVTQTPKHLITATGQRVTLRCSPRSGDLSVYWYQQSLDQGLQFLIQYYNGEERAKGNILERFSAQQFPDLHSELNLSSLELGDSALYFCASSVEGTRGNEQFFGPGTRLTVL.

The chain combines TRBV4-2 with TRBJ2-7, with no clear D. Germline V lookup: CDR1 LGHNA, CDR2 YNFKEQ. The CDR3 contains 13 residues. Trimming stripped 1 base from V and 1 base from J, with 5 bases between. The DNA for the CDR3 is TGTGCCAGCAGCCAAGGGGTATCCTACGAGCAGTACTTC. Translating gives CASSQGVSYEQYF.

The J gene is TRBJ2-1, the V gene TRBV18; D is possibly TRBD2 (6 bases). The V and J ends lost 2 bases and 1 base respectively, with 12 bases between them. This CDR3 region has 16 residues. CDR1 and CDR2 (germline): KGHSH, LQKENI. The DNA of the CDR3 is TGTGCCAGCTCACCAGTTAGCGGAGCTTCCTACAATGAGCAGTTCTTC. Its protein product is CASSPVSGASYNEQFF.